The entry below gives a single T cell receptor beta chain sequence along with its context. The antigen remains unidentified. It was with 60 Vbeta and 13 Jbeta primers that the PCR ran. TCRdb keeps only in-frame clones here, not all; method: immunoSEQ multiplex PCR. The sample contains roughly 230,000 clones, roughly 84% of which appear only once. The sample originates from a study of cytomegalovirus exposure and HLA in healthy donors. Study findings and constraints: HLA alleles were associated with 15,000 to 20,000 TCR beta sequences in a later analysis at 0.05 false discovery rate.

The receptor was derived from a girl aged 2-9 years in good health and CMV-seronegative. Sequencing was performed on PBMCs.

The CDR3 spells CSVRRDTTYEQYF. DNA for the CDR3: TGCAGCGTCCGACGGGACACCACCTACGAGCAGTACTTC. The chain combines TRBV29-1 with TRBJ2-7; TRBD1 might be the D (6 bases). CDR1 and CDR2 from the germline V gene are SQVTM and ANQGSEA. V lost 6 bases, J lost 2 bases, and 14 bases lay in between. The CDR3 covers 13 residues.